A single TCR beta chain is shown here with its context. It has no known antigen specificity. No base quality information exists; no much larger clone differs at one position. The CDR3 spans 15 residues, from the cysteine through the phenylalanine. Only the CDR3 portion is preserved as DNA: 45 bases, with reading frame beginning at the first base. As encoded in the germline V gene, CDR1 is SGHAT while CDR2 is FQNNGV. After removal of 4 bases from V and 4 bases from J, the junction retains 7 bases not matched to a gene. These data come from a study of cytomegalovirus exposure and HLA in healthy donors (TCRdb year 2017). With respect to the entire study: The 650 to 800 repertoires of the first cohort and the approximately 110 validation repertoires were produced on the same platform, according to a later analysis. The aim of the study was to test whether cataloging public T cell receptors could identify signatures of past pathogen exposure. A separate validation cohort of over 95 different subjects was used in addition to the roughly 670-subject first cohort. To predict cytomegalovirus infection status, the study combined high-throughput TCR immunosequencing, statistical association of individual TCRs with disease status, and machine learning. Study-wide findings and limitations: In vitro tests confirmed that a few of the cytomegalovirus-associated TCR beta chains recognize cytomegalovirus antigens. All 120 or so repertoires were used to score co-occurrence in the validation cohort in a later analysis, because that analysis had no HLA typing for the cohort. Most TCR sequences were observed very rarely across donors, whereas some public TCRs were present in many individuals. Cytomegalovirus status was reported to be diagnosed by the classifier with high specificity and sensitivity in both the original and validation cohorts. In a later analysis, TCRs clustered in the first cohort were found to also tend to co-occur in the roughly 130 validation repertoires, with about 93% of cluster scores above 0. The study listed 150 to 200 TCR beta chains as associated with cytomegalovirus. It was suggested by the authors that the approach could potentially be generalized to other disease states and immunological phenotypes.

Donors formed part of the validation cohort, which comprised over a hundred subjects and was distinct from the first cohort of over 500 subjects. Library preparation used the immunoSEQ multiplex PCR assay. The original pipeline was this. A statistical classification framework was built for diagnosing cytomegalovirus status from the catalog of TCR beta chain sequences. The table was pulled from immuneACCESS by TCRdb, which kept in-frame rearrangements only. Such tables lose some clones; where checked, under half of the loss comes from unresolved V genes, and the rest has no known cause. That table supplies the V and J calls and clone size; D and trimming were determined from the DNA. In all, the sample holds some 140,000 clones, and around 88% of those were seen once. The ten largest make up more than 20% of the sample.

The chain employs TRBV11-2 and TRBJ2-7, and 10 junctional nucleotides match TRBD1. This clonotype originated in a man between 18 and 29 years old in good health and CMV-seropositive. Sequenced sample: PBMCs. The DNA sequence is TGTGCCAGCAGCTCCTCCCGGGACAGGGGATACGAGCAGTACTTC. Translation gives CASSSSRDRGYEQYF. With the portions outside the CDR3 filled from the reference TRBV11-2 and TRBJ2-7 genes, the complete variable region becomes EAGVAQSPRYKIIEKRQSVAFWCNPISGHATLYWYQQILGQGPKLLIQFQNNGVVDDSQLPKDRFSAERLKGVDSTLKIQPAKLEDSAVYLCASSSSRDRGYEQYFGPGTRLTVT.